These T cell receptor beta chains were read from a single sample in a study of spatial heterogeneity in lung cancer. TCRdb called the 5' RACE reads again in MiXCR, with one record for every CDR3 protein. This sample has tens of thousands of distinct CDR3 sequences; 8.5% to 10% occur once, and the top ten carry 20% to 25%. The sequenced sample was PBMCs, obtained at follow-up. The receptors derive from a male donor with early-stage non-small cell lung cancer. Both conserved end residues are part of each CDR3. The D gene is left open where the match is weak. Size values are once, few and many counts, or a class for expanded clones, and some rows have none.

j_call | d_call | v_call | clone_size | cdr3_nt | cdr3_aa
TRBJ2-3 | TRBD2 | TRBV7-8 | many | TGTGCCAGCAGCTCGGGACTAGCGGGGAGGGATACGCAGTATTTT | CASSSGLAGRDTQYF
TRBJ2-2 | NA | TRBV12-3/TRBV12-4 | NA | TGTGCCAGCAGTTTTGGTTCCGGGTATACCGGGGAGCTGTTTTTT | CASSFGSGYTGELFF
TRBJ2-5 | NA | TRBV7-2 | few | TGTGCCAGCAGCTTAGAGGGGAGCAGCGGGACCCAGTACTTC | CASSLEGSSGTQYF
TRBJ2-5 | TRBD2 | TRBV10-3 | many | TGTGCCATCAGTGAAGGACTAGCGGAAGAGACCCAGTACTTC | CAISEGLAEETQYF
TRBJ2-7 | TRBD1 | TRBV7-9 | few | TGTGCCAGCAGCCCCCGGACAGGGGATTACGAGCAGTACTTC | CASSPRTGDYEQYF
TRBJ2-3 | NA | TRBV9 | NA | TGTGCCAGCAGCCCCCCGCGGTCACTAAGCACAGATACGCAGTATTTT | CASSPPRSLSTDTQYF
TRBJ2-3 | NA | TRBV9 | NA | TGTGCCAGCAGTCCCACCACAGATACGCAGTATTTT | CASSPTTDTQYF
TRBJ2-7 | TRBD1 | TRBV20-1 | NA | TGCAGTGCCACCCTCCCCCTCGGGGGACAGGGAGTTACTACCCCTAGCGAGCAGTACTTC | CSATLPLGGQGVTTPSEQYF
TRBJ2-7 | TRBD2 | TRBV20-1 | few | TGCAGTGCTAGAGATGGTGGAGCGGGGGGTCTTAGCTCCTACGAGCAGTACTTC | CSARDGGAGGLSSYEQYF
TRBJ2-7 | TRBD1 | TRBV5-5 | many | TGTGCCAGCAGCTTGACGCAGGGGGATAATACCTACGAGCAGTACTTC | CASSLTQGDNTYEQYF
TRBJ2-1 | TRBD1 | TRBV24-1 | NA | TGTGCCACCAGTGATCCGAAAACAGGGGACAATGAGCAGTTCTTC | CATSDPKTGDNEQFF
TRBJ2-3 | NA | TRBV20-1 | NA | TGCAGTGCTCCACAGCCGGATGGCACAGATACGCAGTATTTT | CSAPQPDGTDTQYF
TRBJ2-6 | NA | TRBV10-3 | many | TGTGCCATCAGTGAGGGGGCTGGGGCCAACGTCCTGACTTTC | CAISEGAGANVLTF
TRBJ1-1 | NA | TRBV7-9 | many | TGTGCCAGCAGTAGACAGGTCGGCACTGAAGCTTTCTTT | CASSRQVGTEAFF
TRBJ2-5 | NA | TRBV11-2 | many | TGTGCCAGCAGCGATAGTTGGGTGTCAGAGACCCAGTACTTC | CASSDSWVSETQYF
TRBJ2-1 | NA | TRBV5-1 | many | TGCGCCAGCAGCTCCGACACCAATGAGCAGTTCTTC | CASSSDTNEQFF
TRBJ2-3 | NA | TRBV2 | NA | TGTGCCAGCTCCGAGGCGGGATGGGCAGATACGCAGTATTTT | CASSEAGWADTQYF
TRBJ2-7 | NA | TRBV7-9 | medium-sized | TGTGCCAGCAGCTTAGAGGAGCACTACGAGCAGTACTTC | CASSLEEHYEQYF
TRBJ2-5 | TRBD1 | TRBV7-9 | few | TGTGCCAGCAGCCGGGACAGGGGGCGCCGGGAGACCCAGTACTTC | CASSRDRGRRETQYF
TRBJ2-7 | NA | TRBV28 | NA | TGTGCCAGCAGTACCCCGGCCCCGAGGGAGCAGTACTTC | CASSTPAPREQYF
TRBJ2-1 | TRBD2 | TRBV20-1 | NA | TGCAGTGCTAGTCCCACTAGCGGGGTTGTGAATGAGCAGTTCTTC | CSASPTSGVVNEQFF
TRBJ2-5 | TRBD2 | TRBV5-1 | few | TGCGCCAGCAGCTTAGGACTAGCGGTCCAAGAGACCCAGTACTTC | CASSLGLAVQETQYF
TRBJ2-2 | NA | TRBV2 | few | TGTGCCAGCAGTGAATACAGTTCGAACACCGGGGAGCTGTTTTTT | CASSEYSSNTGELFF
TRBJ2-4 | TRBD2 | TRBV29-1 | NA | TGCAGCGGAGGGACTAGCGGGGGGGACGTGGACATTCAGTACTTC | CSGGTSGGDVDIQYF
TRBJ2-7 | TRBD1 | TRBV12-3/TRBV12-4 | many | TGTGCCAGCAGCCCGGACAGGGTTGGCGAGCAGTACTTC | CASSPDRVGEQYF
TRBJ2-1 | NA | TRBV20-1 | few | TGCAGTGCTAGTAGCCATGAGCAGTTCTTC | CSASSHEQFF
TRBJ2-5 | NA | TRBV7-2 | many | TGTGCCAGCAGCAAACCTAGCGCTGAGACCCAGTACTTC | CASSKPSAETQYF
TRBJ2-7 | NA | TRBV4-1 | many | TGCGCCAGCAGCCTGCGGTTGACGAGGGAGCAGTACTTC | CASSLRLTREQYF
TRBJ2-2 | NA | TRBV20-1 | NA | TGCAGTGCTAGACCTGCTGTTCTAAACACCGGGGAGCTGTTTTTT | CSARPAVLNTGELFF
TRBJ1-1 | TRBD1 | TRBV7-9 | many | TGTGCCAGCAGCTTAAAGGGACAGGTGAACACTGAAGCTTTCTTT | CASSLKGQVNTEAFF
TRBJ1-2 | NA | TRBV7-2 | many | TGTGCCAGCAGCTTAAATGCGAGGGGGTTCTATGGCTACACCTTC | CASSLNARGFYGYTF